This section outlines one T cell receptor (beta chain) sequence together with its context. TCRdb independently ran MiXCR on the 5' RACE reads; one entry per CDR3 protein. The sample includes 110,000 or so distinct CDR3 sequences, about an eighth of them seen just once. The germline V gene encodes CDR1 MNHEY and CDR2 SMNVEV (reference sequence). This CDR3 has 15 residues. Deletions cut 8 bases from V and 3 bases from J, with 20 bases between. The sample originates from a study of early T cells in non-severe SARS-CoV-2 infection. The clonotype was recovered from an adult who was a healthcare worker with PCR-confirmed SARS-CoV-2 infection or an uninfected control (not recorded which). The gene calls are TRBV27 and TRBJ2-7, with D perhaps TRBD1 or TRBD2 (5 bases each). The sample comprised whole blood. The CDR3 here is CASQTIPGADYEQYF. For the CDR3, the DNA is TGTGCCAGCCAAACAATCCCCGGGGCCGACTACGAGCAGTACTTC.